This TCR beta chain was documented in a study of blood T cell repertoires in COVID-19. Measured with immunoSEQ multiplex PCR; TCRdb has only the in-frame clones, and not every one. The sample includes roughly 310,000 clones, around 89% of them seen just once. V gave up 3 bases and J gave up 5 bases; unmatched junction bases: 10. CDR3 length equals 17 residues. CDR1 is SGDLS, CDR2 YYNGEE, per germline. Specimen: peripheral blood. This chain uses TRBV9 with TRBJ2-3; 12 nucleotides line up with TRBD2. The clonotype comes from a woman aged 45-60 years with active or convalescent COVID-19. The CDR3 region has the DNA TGTGCCAGCAGCGGGACTAGCGGGATCAGGGCAATAGATACGCAGTATTTT. It yields the protein CASSGTSGIRAIDTQYF.